This TCR beta chain appears in the sequencing data of a study of T-cell reconstitution after alpha-beta-depleted transplantation in children (dated by TCRdb to about 2016). Looking at the study overall: Using TCR repertoire profiling, the study followed T-cell immune reconstitution in a quantitative way in children after TCRalphabeta/CD19-depleted allogeneic hematopoietic cell transplantation. What the authors observed across the whole study: In some patients, the high TCRbeta diversity seen at day 60 was put down to recipient T cells and intrathymic progenitors that had survived conditioning. About two months after transplant, the apparently early recovery of alphabetaT-cell counts reportedly depended on just several hundred clones that had expanded rapidly and came from non-depleted graft cells. Over subsequent months, a decline in hyperexpanded clone frequencies was noted, and after one year, T-cell counts and TCRbeta diversity were mostly ascribed to newly produced T cells.

What the treatment or condition label conveys for this sample: allogeneic hematopoietic cell transplantation with graft depleted of TCRalphabeta T cells and CD19 B cells. The transplant recipients were children given TCRalphabeta/CD19-depleted allogeneic hematopoietic cell grafts. This clonotype was seen a handful of times. Its antigen is currently not known. No base qualities exist here, and no much larger clone lies one base off it. The library was built by means of PCR. TCRdb names Illumina HiSeq 2500 as the instrument used. TCR libraries were prepared with molecular barcoding, using unique molecular identifiers to normalize TCRbeta repertoire quantification. TCRdb ran its own pipeline on the public reads, namely fastp trimming at Q25 and MiXCR clone calling, and kept in-frame beta chains. Every distinct CDR3 protein forms one entry, paired with its most common genes and DNA. Here the sample has about 980,000 distinct CDR3 sequences; about 29% occur a single time. The ten biggest clones cover 25% to 35% of the sample.

This TCR derives from a boy under two years old who had a stem cell transplant for SCID, so the T cells may come from the graft donor. This material consisted of PBMCs, mostly from graft donor cells, taken 360 days after TCRalphabeta/CD19-depleted stem cell transplant.

The nucleotide sequence is TGCGCCAGCAGCTTGCCCGGGGTCGGGCAGTTCTTC. Its translation is CASSLPGVGQFF. The rearrangement joined TRBV5-1 to TRBJ2-1; TRBD2 is a possible D gene, resting on 5 matching bases. From the germline V gene, CDR1 is SGHRS and CDR2 is YFSETQ. From the cysteine through the phenylalanine, the CDR3 covers 12 amino acids. The sequence is cut down to CDR3 DNA, 36 bases in frame from base 1. The junction shows trimming of 1 base on V and 12 bases on J, plus 11 bases between the germline ends.